This T cell receptor (beta chain) was captured by sequencing in a study of blood T cell repertoires in COVID-19. The protocol was immunoSEQ multiplex PCR, while the TCRdb copy is restricted to in-frame clones and leaves out a portion. The sample records some 200,000 clones, roughly nine tenths being singletons. The junction had 5 bases not matched to a gene; V was cut back by 0 bases and J by 4 bases. The CDR3 length is 16 residues. CDR1 and CDR2 from the germline V gene are LGHNA and YSLEER. The chain carries TRBV4-3 and TRBJ2-1; 8 nucleotides align to TRBD2. The clonotype originates from a woman aged 50 to 65 with acute or convalescent COVID-19. The sequenced sample consisted of peripheral blood. CDR3 residues: CASSQDERGFYNEQFF. The DNA of the CDR3 is TGCGCCAGCAGCCAAGATGAGCGGGGGTTTTACAATGAGCAGTTCTTC.